Following are 20 T cell receptor beta chains from one sample sequenced in a study of T-cell reconstitution after alpha-beta-depleted transplantation in children. Unique molecular identifiers were used to barcode this TCRbeta library. In TCRdb, the PCR reads were re-called with MiXCR into one record per CDR3 protein. The data hold 190,000 or so distinct CDR3 sequences, with less than 8% observed a single time. The sample in question was PBMCs from the stem cell graft donor, obtained from the stem cell graft. All receptors come from a human donor who donated a stem cell graft to a child with Wiskott-Aldrich syndrome.

In its sample, this clonotype was seen many times. The V gene is TRBV5-1, the J gene TRBJ1-4; 7 bases align to TRBD1. The V gene's germline CDR1 is SGHRS and CDR2 YFSETQ. The CDR3 covers 14 residues. Unmatched junction bases numbered 2, after V lost 3 bases and J lost 3 bases. The CDR3 coding sequence is TGCGCCAGCAGCTATCAGGGGGCTAATGAAAAACTGTTTTTT. This codes for CASSYQGANEKLFF.

This clonotype appeared a few times. For the CDR3, the DNA is TGCGCCAGCAGCTTCTTCGGGAGTTTGTCCTACAATGAGCAGTTCTTC. This translates into CASSFFGSLSYNEQFF. J is TRBJ2-1 and V is TRBV5-1, with D tentatively TRBD2 (6 bases). Germline V lookup: CDR1 SGHRS, CDR2 YFSETQ. Trimming stripped 2 bases from V and 1 base from J, with 13 bases between. The CDR3 consists of 16 residues.

The V and J genes are TRBV6-2 or TRBV6-3 and TRBJ1-2; D gene uncertain. Looked up from germline, CDR1 is MNHEY and CDR2 is SVGEGT. The CDR3 runs to 16 residues. V shed 0 bases and J shed 4 bases, with 15 bases lying between them. The CDR3 sequence: CASSYSPVGASYGYTF. CDR3 bases: TGTGCCAGCAGTTACTCCCCGGTGGGCGCGAGCTATGGCTACACCTTC.

This clonotype was seen repeatedly, ten times or more. The chain couples TRBV20-1 to TRBJ2-1, with 7 bases that match TRBD2. The CDR3 totals 13 residues. Germline assignment: CDR1 DFQATT and CDR2 SNEGSKA (reference sequence). CDR3 protein: CSASPGGYDEQFF. In DNA form, the CDR3 reads TGCAGCGCCTCACCGGGGGGATATGATGAGCAGTTCTTC.

This clonotype has ten or more counts. The rearrangement uses TRBV20-1 and TRBJ2-7; 10 bases align to TRBD2. The CDR3 extends over 14 amino acids. After removal of 6 bases from V and 3 bases from J, the junction contained 8 bases not matched to a gene. The germline V gene has CDR1 DFQATT and CDR2 SNEGSKA (reference sequence). The CDR3 DNA reads as TGCAGTGCCGAAAGCGGGAGGGCCTTCTACGAGCAGTACTTC. This translates into CSAESGRAFYEQYF.

This clonotype was seen repeatedly, ten times or more. This chain joins TRBV6-5 and TRBJ2-5; D might be TRBD2 (6 bases). Looked up from germline, CDR1 is MNHEY and CDR2 is SVGAGI. V shed 0 bases and J shed 4 bases, with 12 bases lying between them. The CDR3 sequence is 15 residues long. CDR3 in amino acids: CASSYSLGGAETQYF. The CDR3 DNA reads TGTGCCAGCAGTTACTCTCTCGGAGGGGCAGAGACCCAGTACTTC.

This clonotype was detected only once. This may stem from a read error, because a much larger clone lies one nucleotide away. The chain has TRBV27 and TRBJ2-2; 8 bases are shared with TRBD1. This CDR3 comprises 18 residues. Germline-derived CDR1 and CDR2 are MNHEY and SMNVEV (reference sequence). CDR3 region: CASSLGSGATGVVGGLFF. The CDR3 DNA reads TGTGCCAGCAGTTTAGGGTCTGGCGCGACAGGGGTGGTCGGGGGGCTGTTTTTT.

This clonotype was found many times. This rearrangement joins TRBV20-1 to TRBJ2-7; 12 bases are shared with TRBD2. The V segment lost 5 bases and the J segment 5 bases; nucleotides outside the gene matches: 10. In germline, CDR1 is DFQATT, CDR2 SNEGSKA (reference sequence). There are 15 residues in the CDR3. This CDR3 is CSAGPTSGGADEQYF. DNA of the CDR3: TGCAGTGCTGGGCCGACTAGCGGGGGCGCGGACGAGCAGTACTTC.

This clonotype was recorded at least ten times. The gene calls are TRBV24-1 and TRBJ2-1, with 12 positions matching TRBD2. After removal of 3 bases from V and 2 bases from J, the junction contained 7 bases not matched to a gene. Germline V lookup: CDR1 KGHDR, CDR2 SFDVKD. The CDR3 runs to 18 residues. The DNA for the CDR3 is TGTGCCACCAGTGATGATAAAACTAGCGGGAGGACCTACAATGAGCAGTTCTTC. Protein sequence: CATSDDKTSGRTYNEQFF.

There are many counts of this clonotype. The chain has TRBV4-3 and TRBJ2-5, with D tentatively TRBD2 (5 bases). V was trimmed by 0 bases and J by 4 bases, leaving 15 bases between them. The length of the CDR3 is 16 residues. CDR1 is LGHNA and CDR2 is YSLEER in the germline V gene. CDR3: CASSQDGQRLGETQYF. The CDR3, as DNA: TGCGCCAGCAGCCAAGATGGTCAGCGGTTGGGAGAGACCCAGTACTTC.

This clonotype was observed at least ten times. This rearrangement joins TRBV20-1 to TRBJ2-1; D may match TRBD1 or TRBD2 (6 bases each). Looked up from germline, CDR1 is DFQATT and CDR2 is SNEGSKA (reference sequence). The germline V and J ends were trimmed by 5 bases and 8 bases, with 13 bases remaining between them. The CDR3 is 12 residues long. Here the CDR3 DNA reads TGCAGTGCTCACAGGGAGGTCGATGAGCAGTTCTTC. Amino acid sequence: CSAHREVDEQFF.

This clonotype was recorded a few times. This chain links TRBV11-2 with TRBJ2-7, with D possibly being TRBD1 or TRBD2 (5 bases each). Germline values: CDR1 SGHAT, CDR2 FQNNGV. This CDR3 has 12 residues. V gave up 5 bases and J gave up 9 bases, with 14 bases separating them. The CDR3 loop reads CASSRDGRTQYF. DNA for the CDR3: TGTGCCAGCAGCCGGGACGGGCGAACGCAGTACTTC.

This clonotype came up many times. The chain is built from TRBV24-1 and TRBJ2-5; D is tentatively TRBD1 or TRBD2 (5 bases each). This CDR3 has 16 residues. From germline, CDR1 is KGHDR and CDR2 SFDVKD. Trimming shortened V by 3 bases and J by 5 bases, and 18 bases separated the two germline ends. CDR3 sequence (DNA): TGTGCCACCAGTGATAGCCGGGACGCCACCGGGGAGACCCAGTACTTC. Its translation: CATSDSRDATGETQYF.

The sample holds many counts of this clonotype. This chain connects TRBV4-1 to TRBJ1-2, with 9 bases identical to TRBD1. V gave up 4 bases and J gave up 6 bases; unmatched junction bases: 9. The CDR3 length is 15 residues. Germline values: CDR1 MGHRA, CDR2 YSYEKL. CDR3 in amino acids: CASSLQGTGNHGYTF. As DNA, the CDR3 is TGCGCCAGCAGCCTCCAAGGGACAGGGAACCATGGCTACACCTTC.

This rearrangement joins TRBV20-1 to TRBJ1-2, with TRBD1 matching over 12 bases. V lost 6 bases, J lost 6 bases, and 8 bases stayed unmatched. There are 14 residues in the CDR3. CDR1 is DFQATT and CDR2 is SNEGSKA in the germline V gene (reference sequence). As DNA, the CDR3 is TGCAGTGCCGTTGAGGGGACAGGGGGCGATGGCTACACCTTC. Protein: CSAVEGTGGDGYTF.

This clonotype was detected ten times or more. The chain links TRBV24-1 to TRBJ2-2, with D perhaps given as TRBD1 or TRBD2 (5 bases each). CDR3 length: 16 residues. Germline V gives CDR1 KGHDR, CDR2 SFDVKD. V lost 4 bases and J 0 bases, leaving 11 bases between the germline ends. CDR3 nucleotides: TGTGCCACCAGTGAGGCCGGGGCGACGAACACCGGGGAGCTGTTTTTT. Amino acids: CATSEAGATNTGELFF.

This clonotype was picked up many times. V usage is TRBV12-3 or TRBV12-4 and J usage is TRBJ2-2; D not certain. V lost 10 bases to trimming and J lost 5 bases, with 5 bases between them. The CDR3 extends over 10 amino acids. The CDR3 sequence: CAIGTGELFF. The CDR3 coding sequence is TGTGCCATCGGAACCGGGGAGCTGTTTTTT.

The rearrangement joins TRBV12-3 or TRBV12-4 to TRBJ1-5; D remains unclear. V was trimmed by 10 bases and J by 4 bases, leaving 14 bases between them. There are 13 residues in the CDR3. CDR3 nucleotides: TGTGCCACCACAGCCAGCCAGAATCAGCCCCAGCATTTT. Encoded protein: CATTASQNQPQHF.

This clonotype was seen repeatedly, ten times or more. The chain has TRBV5-1 and TRBJ1-1, with D uncertain. In germline, CDR1 is SGHRS, CDR2 YFSETQ. The CDR3 covers 16 residues. Trimming took off 0 bases at V and 10 bases at J, with 22 bases between the two ends. This CDR3 is CASSLVFPGAASPAFF. For the CDR3, the DNA is TGCGCCAGCAGCTTGGTATTTCCAGGAGCCGCCTCCCCAGCTTTCTTT.

The chain combines TRBV6-1 with TRBJ1-5; unclear D gene. Germline CDR1 reads MNHNS; CDR2 reads SASEGT. The CDR3 has 14 residues. Trimming removed 10 bases from V and 0 bases from J, with 13 bases in between. DNA for the CDR3: TGTGCCACGTCGGGAGCTAATAGCAATCAGCCCCAGCATTTT. This sequence encodes CATSGANSNQPQHF.